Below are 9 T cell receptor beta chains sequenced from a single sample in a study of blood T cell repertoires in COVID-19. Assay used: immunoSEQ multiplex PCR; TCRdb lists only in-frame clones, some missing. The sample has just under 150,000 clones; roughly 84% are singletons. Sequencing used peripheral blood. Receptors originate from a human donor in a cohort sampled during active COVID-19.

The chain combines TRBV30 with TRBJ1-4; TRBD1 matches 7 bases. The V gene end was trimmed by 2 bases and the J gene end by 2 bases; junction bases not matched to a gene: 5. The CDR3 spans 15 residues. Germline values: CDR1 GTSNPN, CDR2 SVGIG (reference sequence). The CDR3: CAWSRPDRTNEKLFF. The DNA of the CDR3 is TGTGCCTGGAGTCGGCCGGACAGGACTAATGAAAAACTGTTTTTT.

The CDR3 DNA is TGCGCCAGCAGCCAAGGTCGGGGGGAGGGAATGGCGAGGGGCACTGAAGCTTTCTTT. Translating gives CASSQGRGEGMARGTEAFF. This chain joins TRBV4-1 and TRBJ1-1; D perhaps matches TRBD1 (5 bases). V lost 1 base, J lost 4 bases, and 25 bases lay in between. The length of the CDR3 is 19 residues. Germline loops: CDR1 MGHRA, CDR2 YSYEKL.

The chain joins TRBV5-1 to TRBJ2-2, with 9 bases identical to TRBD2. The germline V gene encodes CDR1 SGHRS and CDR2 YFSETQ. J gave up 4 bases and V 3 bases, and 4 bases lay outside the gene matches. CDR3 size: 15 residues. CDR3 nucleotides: TGCGCCAGCAGCTGGACAGCGGGAGGCACCGGGGAGCTGTTTTTT. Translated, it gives CASSWTAGGTGELFF.

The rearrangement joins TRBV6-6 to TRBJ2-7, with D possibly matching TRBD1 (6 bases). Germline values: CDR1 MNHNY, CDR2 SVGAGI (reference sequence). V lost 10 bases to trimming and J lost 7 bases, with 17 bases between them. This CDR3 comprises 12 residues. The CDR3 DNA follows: TGTGCCACCTCCTCCAGGGGCCGGGAGCAGTACGTC. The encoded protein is CATSSRGREQYV.

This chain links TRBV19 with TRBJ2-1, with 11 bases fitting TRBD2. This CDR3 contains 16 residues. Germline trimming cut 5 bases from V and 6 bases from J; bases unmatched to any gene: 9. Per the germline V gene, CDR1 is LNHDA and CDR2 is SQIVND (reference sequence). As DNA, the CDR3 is TGTGCCAGTAGTCGAAATAGCGGGGGGGCGGTCAATGAGCAGTTCTTC. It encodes CASSRNSGGAVNEQFF.

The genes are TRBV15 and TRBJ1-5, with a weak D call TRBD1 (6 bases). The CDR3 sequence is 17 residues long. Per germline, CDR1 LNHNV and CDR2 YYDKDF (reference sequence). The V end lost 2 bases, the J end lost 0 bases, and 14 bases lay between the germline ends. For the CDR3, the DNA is TGTGCCACCAGCAGACCGTTGGACAGATATAGCAATCAGCCCCAGCATTTT. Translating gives CATSRPLDRYSNQPQHF.

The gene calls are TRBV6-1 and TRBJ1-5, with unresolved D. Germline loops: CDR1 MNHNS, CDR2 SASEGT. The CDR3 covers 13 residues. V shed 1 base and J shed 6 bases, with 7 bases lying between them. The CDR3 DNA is TGTGCCAGCAGTGAAGGGGAGGGTCAGCCCCAGCATTTT. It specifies CASSEGEGQPQHF.

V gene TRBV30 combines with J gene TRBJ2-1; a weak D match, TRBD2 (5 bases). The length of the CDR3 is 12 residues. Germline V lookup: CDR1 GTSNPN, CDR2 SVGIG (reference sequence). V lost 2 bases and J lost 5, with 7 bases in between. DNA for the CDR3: TGTGCCTGGAGTAGGGAGAACAATGAGCAGTTCTTC. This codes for CAWSRENNEQFF.

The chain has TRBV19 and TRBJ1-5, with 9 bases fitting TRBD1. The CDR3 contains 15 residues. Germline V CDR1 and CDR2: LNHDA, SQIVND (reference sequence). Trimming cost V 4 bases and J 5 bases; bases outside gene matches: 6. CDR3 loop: CASSRGQGWDQPQHF. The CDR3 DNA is TGTGCCAGTAGTAGGGGACAGGGATGGGATCAGCCCCAGCATTTT. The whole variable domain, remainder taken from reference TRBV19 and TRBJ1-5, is DGGITQSPKYLFRKEGQNVTLSCEQNLNHDAMYWYRQDPGQGLRLIYYSQIVNDFQKGDIAEGYSVSREKKESFPLTVTSAQKNPTAFYLCASSRGQGWDQPQHFGDGTRLSIL.